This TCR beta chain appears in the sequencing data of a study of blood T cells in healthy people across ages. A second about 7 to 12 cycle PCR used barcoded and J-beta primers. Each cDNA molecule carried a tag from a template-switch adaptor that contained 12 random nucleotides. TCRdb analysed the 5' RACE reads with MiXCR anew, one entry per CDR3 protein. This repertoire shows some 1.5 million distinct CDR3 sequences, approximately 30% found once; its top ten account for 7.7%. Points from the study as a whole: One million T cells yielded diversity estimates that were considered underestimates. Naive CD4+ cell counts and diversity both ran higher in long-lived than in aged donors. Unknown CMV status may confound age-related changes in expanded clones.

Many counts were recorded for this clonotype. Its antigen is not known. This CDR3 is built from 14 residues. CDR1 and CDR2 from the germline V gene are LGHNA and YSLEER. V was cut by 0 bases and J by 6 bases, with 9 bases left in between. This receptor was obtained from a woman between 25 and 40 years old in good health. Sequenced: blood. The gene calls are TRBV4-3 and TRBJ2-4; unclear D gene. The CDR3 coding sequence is TGCGCCAGCAGCCAAGATGGTGGGTCAAACATTCAGTACTTC. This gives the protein CASSQDGGSNIQYF.